This TCR beta chain stems from a study of human T cells and chemical hapten exposure. Study-level information: Skin on the upper inner arm, approximately 2 cm by approximately 2 cm in size, was sensitized with 2% DPC. General observations from the study: Relative to controls, expanded TCRs formed significantly more large CDR3 similarity clusters. No alteration of TCRs above 1 in 1000 frequency was seen with DPC sensitization.

This CDR3 has 16 amino acids. Trimming removed 1 base from V and 4 bases from J, with 11 bases in between. Germline V CDR1 and CDR2: SNHLY, FYNNEI. Time point reported: pre-sensitization, week 0. Indicated treatment: therapeutic diphenylcyclopropenone sensitization with weekly scalp DPC. Sequencing started from total RNA isolated from unfractionated whole blood. Every donor had alopecia and was 18 to 70 years old; all were suitable for DPC. Comments on this clonotype: Its target is unknown.

TCRdb reprocessed the RACE reads with MiXCR, giving one entry per CDR3 protein. The sample yields about 50,000 distinct CDR3 sequences, around a tenth seen once. This receptor was taken from a woman between 25 and 40 years old with alopecia areata. Some clones in this sample may be carry-over from other donors' samples. The sample in question was whole blood, obtained in connection with sensitization to the hapten diphenylcyclopropenone (DPC). J is TRBJ2-6 and V is TRBV2; D call uncertain. As DNA, the CDR3 is TGTGCCAGCAGTGAAGTTGCCGCGAAGGGGGCCAACGTCCTGACTTTC. Its translation is CASSEVAAKGANVLTF.